This T cell receptor beta chain was captured in a study of blood T cell repertoires in COVID-19. Background on the study: Samples representing acute and convalescent COVID-19 were sourced from the United States, Italy and Spain. PBMCs, B-cell-depleted T cells, or T cells were the source of the cDNA or gDNA that made up the material.

Per the study methods: Reference gene primer amplification yielded estimated nucleated cell counts. Profiled with immunoSEQ multiplex PCR; TCRdb holds only in-frame clones, not every one. V and J calls plus clone size are reproduced from that table; the DNA served to infer D and trimming. This table holds tens of thousands of clones, about 93% found once. The TCR was taken from a human donor in a cohort sampled during active COVID-19. The sample comprised peripheral blood.

CDR3 protein: CAWSDDMGHPYGYTF. The DNA for the CDR3 is TGTGCCTGGAGTGACGATATGGGACACCCATATGGCTACACCTTC. This chain connects TRBV30 to TRBJ1-2, with a possible D match to TRBD1 (6 bases). V shed 1 base and J shed 5 bases, with 17 bases lying between them. This CDR3 comprises 15 residues. Germline V gene data show CDR1 as GTSNPN and CDR2 as SVGIG (reference sequence).